The 12 T cell receptor beta chains listed next were all sequenced from one sample in a study of blood T cell repertoires in COVID-19. Some clones are missing from TCRdb's copy, which holds only in-frame ones; the method was immunoSEQ multiplex PCR. The sample holds roughly 200,000 clones, roughly 88% seen once. Sequencing was done on a sample of PBMCs or T cells enriched from blood (not recorded which). The source of these receptors is a middle-aged man with acute COVID-19.

The chain links TRBV7-3 to TRBJ2-1; D possibly corresponds to TRBD2 (5 bases). V gave up 5 bases and J gave up 8 bases, with 19 bases separating them. CDR3 length equals 15 residues. Germline CDR1 SGHTA, CDR2 FQGTGA. The CDR3 DNA reads TGTGCCAGCAGCCCCTCCGGGGTGGGGTTTTATGAGCAGTTCTTC. This codes for CASSPSGVGFYEQFF.

This sequence joins TRBV28 and TRBJ1-3; TRBD1 is a possible D gene (5 bases). The CDR3 consists of 14 residues. V lost 3 bases to trimming and J lost 4 bases, with 10 bases between them. Germline lookup yields CDR1 MDHEN and CDR2 SYDVKM. In DNA, the CDR3 is TGTGCCAGCAGTTTCAGGGCAGCGGGAAACACCATATATTTT. Translating it yields CASSFRAAGNTIYF.

V gene TRBV2 combines with J gene TRBJ1-5; TRBD1 is a possible D gene (6 bases). From germline, CDR1 is SNHLY and CDR2 FYNNEI. The CDR3 is 16 residues long. Trimming pared 5 bases from V and 6 bases from J, leaving 20 bases between. Here the CDR3 DNA reads TGTGCCAGCAGTCACCAGAAACAGGGCGAGGCTCAGCCCCAGCATTTT. It encodes CASSHQKQGEAQPQHF.

The chain carries TRBV5-1 and TRBJ1-2; 7 positions agree with TRBD1. Germline V gene sequence: CDR1 SGHRS, CDR2 YFSETQ. The CDR3 has 14 amino acids. With 1 base clipped from V and 3 bases from J, the junction kept 3 bases outside the gene matches. CDR3 DNA: TGCGCCAGCAGCTTGCAAACAGGGGACTATGGCTACACCTTC. Residues: CASSLQTGDYGYTF. Full variable domain (missing parts from reference TRBV5-1 and TRBJ1-2): KAGVTQTPRYLIKTRGQQVTLSCSPISGHRSVSWYQQTPGQGLQFLFEYFSETQRNKGNFPGRFSGRQFSNSRSEMNVSTLELGDSALYLCASSLQTGDYGYTFGSGTRLTVV.

The chain couples TRBV7-2 to TRBJ1-2; 9 bases are a match to TRBD1. Germline assignment: CDR1 SGHTA and CDR2 FQGNSA. The CDR3 sequence is 15 residues long. Trimming cost V 1 base and J 7 bases; bases outside gene matches: 7. CDR3 region: CASSLGVQGQGGYTF. CDR3 DNA: TGTGCCAGCAGCTTAGGGGTCCAGGGACAGGGTGGCTACACCTTC. The variable domain in full, completed from reference TRBV7-2 and TRBJ1-2, reads GAGVSQSPSNKVTEKGKDVELRCDPISGHTALYWYRQSLGQGLEFLIYFQGNSAPDKSGLPSDRFSAERTGGSVSTLTIQRTQQEDSAVYLCASSLGVQGQGGYTFGSGTRLTVV.

The gene calls are TRBV28 and TRBJ2-7; TRBD1 matches 10 bases. The V gene's germline CDR1 is MDHEN and CDR2 SYDVKM. The ends lost 2 bases at V and 3 bases at J; junction bases unmatched: 1. This CDR3 region has 14 residues. This CDR3 reads CASSLRDRGYEQYF. In DNA, the CDR3 is TGTGCCAGCAGTTTAAGGGACAGGGGCTACGAGCAGTACTTC. The complete variable domain, with remaining parts taken from reference TRBV28 and TRBJ2-7, reads DVKVTQSSRYLVKRTGEKVFLECVQDMDHENMFWYRQDPGLGLRLIYFSYDVKMKEKGDIPEGYSVSREKKERFSLILESASTNQTSMYLCASSLRDRGYEQYFGPGTRLTVT.

The rearrangement joins TRBV28 to TRBJ1-5; a weak D match, TRBD1 (6 bases). Deletions cut 6 bases from V and 6 bases from J, with 15 bases between. The CDR3 is 14 residues long. The germline V gene encodes CDR1 MDHEN and CDR2 SYDVKM. CDR3 sequence reads: CASRSTQGFQPQHF. Here the CDR3 DNA reads TGTGCCAGCAGATCCACTCAGGGGTTTCAGCCCCAGCATTTT.

This rearrangement joins TRBV7-2 to TRBJ2-3; 7 positions match TRBD2. V dropped 4 bases and J dropped 6; count of bases not matched to a gene: 13. This CDR3 comprises 16 residues. The germline gives CDR1 SGHTA, CDR2 FQGNSA. CDR3 amino acids: CASSSGGGSRGDTQYF. DNA for the CDR3: TGTGCCAGCAGCTCGGGAGGCGGGAGCCGGGGGGATACGCAGTATTTT.

V gene TRBV6-1 combines with J gene TRBJ1-2; possible D gene TRBD1, 6 bases. V was trimmed by 2 bases and J by 3 bases, leaving 13 bases between them. CDR1 and CDR2 from the germline V gene are MNHNS and SASEGT. This CDR3 is 15 amino acids long. DNA of the CDR3: TGTGCCAGCAGTGAACCGCAGGGGAGCTACTATGGCTACACCTTC. It yields the protein CASSEPQGSYYGYTF.

The rearrangement links TRBV7-2 to TRBJ1-1; tentative D call: TRBD1 (6 bases). The CDR3 contains 16 residues. V was trimmed by 8 bases and J by 3 bases, leaving 22 bases between them. CDR1 is SGHTA and CDR2 is FQGNSA in the germline V gene. The CDR3 loop is CASEGGRGRRDTEAFF. The CDR3 nucleotides read TGTGCCAGCGAAGGGGGGAGGGGTAGGAGGGACACTGAAGCTTTCTTT.

The J gene is TRBJ2-1, the V gene TRBV19; 9 positions match TRBD2. The CDR3 has 15 amino acids. Losses at the gene ends were 6 bases for V and 5 bases for J; bases not matched to a gene: 8. Germline assignment: CDR1 LNHDA and CDR2 SQIVND (reference sequence). The CDR3 reads CASRESGRRDNEQFF. CDR3 nucleotide sequence: TGTGCCAGTAGAGAAAGCGGGAGGAGGGACAATGAGCAGTTCTTC.

The chain couples TRBV29-1 to TRBJ2-1; possible D gene TRBD1, 6 bases. Germline-derived CDR1 and CDR2 are SQVTM and ANQGSEA. V lost 3 bases and J lost 7, with 13 bases in between. CDR3 length equals 13 residues. The CDR3 loop is CSVERTVGNEQFF. DNA of the CDR3: TGCAGCGTTGAGAGGACAGTTGGGAATGAGCAGTTCTTC.